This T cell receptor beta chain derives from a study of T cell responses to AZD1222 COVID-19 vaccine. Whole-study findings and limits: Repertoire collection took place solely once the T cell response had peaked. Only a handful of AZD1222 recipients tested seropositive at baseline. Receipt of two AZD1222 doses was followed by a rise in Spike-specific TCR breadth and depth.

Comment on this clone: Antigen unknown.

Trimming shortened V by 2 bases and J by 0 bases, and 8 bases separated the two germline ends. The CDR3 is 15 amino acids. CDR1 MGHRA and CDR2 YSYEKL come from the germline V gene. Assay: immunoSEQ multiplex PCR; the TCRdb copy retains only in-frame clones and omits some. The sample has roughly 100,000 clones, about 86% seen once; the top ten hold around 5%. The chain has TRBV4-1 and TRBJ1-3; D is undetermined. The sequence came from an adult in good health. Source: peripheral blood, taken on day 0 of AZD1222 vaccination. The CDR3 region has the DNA TGCGCCAGCAGCCAACCGTCAGGCTCTGGAAACACCATATATTTT. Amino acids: CASSQPSGSGNTIYF.